This TCR beta chain was recovered during a study of vaccination effects on CD4 cells after COVID-19. Repertoires were generated with immunoSEQ multiplex PCR, while TCRdb's copy carries only in-frame clones and drops some. The sample carries 20,000 to 25,000 clones, roughly 72% recorded once. Remarks on this clone: Antigen specificity is unknown.

Under the ViraFEST assay, PBMC were stimulated with viral peptide pools so that antigen-specific CD4+ T cells expanded. Sequencing was performed afterwards. CD4+ T cells were isolated after about eleven days of culture. Nucleocapsid antibodies were negative in the vaccine recipients, who had never had SARS-CoV-2 infection. Replacing half the medium with IL-2 medium was done on days 3 and 7. Per germline, CDR1 SGHVS and CDR2 FNYEAQ. CDR3 length: 15 amino acids. With 0 bases clipped from V and 7 bases from J, the junction kept 5 bases outside the gene matches. Source: CD4+ T cells from PBMCs cultured with HCoV-NL63 spike peptides, taken before COVID-19 vaccination. The rearrangement joins TRBV7-6 to TRBJ1-4; TRBD1 agrees at 7 bases. The sequence was collected from a human donor who received a COVID-19 vaccine. The CDR3 DNA is TGTGCCAGCAGCTTAGCGGCGGGACAGCCTGAAAAACTGTTTTTT. Translating it yields CASSLAAGQPEKLFF.